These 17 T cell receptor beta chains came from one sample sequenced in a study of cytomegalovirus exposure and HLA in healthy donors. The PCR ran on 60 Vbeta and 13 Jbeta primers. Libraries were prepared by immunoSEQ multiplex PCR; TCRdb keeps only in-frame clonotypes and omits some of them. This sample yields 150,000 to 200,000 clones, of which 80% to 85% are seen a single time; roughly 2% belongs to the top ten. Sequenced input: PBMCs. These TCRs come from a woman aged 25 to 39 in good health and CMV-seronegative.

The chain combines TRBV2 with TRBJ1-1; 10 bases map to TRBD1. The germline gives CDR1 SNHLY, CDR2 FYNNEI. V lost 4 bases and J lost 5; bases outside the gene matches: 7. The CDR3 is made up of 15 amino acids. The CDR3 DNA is TGTGCCAGCAGTGGACAGGGGGCAGCGGGAACTGAAGCTTTCTTT. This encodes CASSGQGAAGTEAFF.

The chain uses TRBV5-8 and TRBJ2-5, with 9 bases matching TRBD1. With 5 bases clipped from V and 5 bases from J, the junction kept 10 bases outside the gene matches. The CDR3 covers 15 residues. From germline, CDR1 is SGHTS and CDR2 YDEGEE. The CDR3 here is CASRVGTGPQETQYF. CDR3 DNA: TGTGCCAGCAGGGTGGGGACAGGGCCTCAGGAGACCCAGTACTTC.

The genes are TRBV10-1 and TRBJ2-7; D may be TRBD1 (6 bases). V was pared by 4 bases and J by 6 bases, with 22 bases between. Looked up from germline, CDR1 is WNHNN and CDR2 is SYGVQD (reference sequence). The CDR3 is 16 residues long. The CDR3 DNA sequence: TGCGCCAGCAGTGGAGGCTTACAGGGACGTCTGGGCGAGCAGTACTTC. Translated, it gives CASSGGLQGRLGEQYF.

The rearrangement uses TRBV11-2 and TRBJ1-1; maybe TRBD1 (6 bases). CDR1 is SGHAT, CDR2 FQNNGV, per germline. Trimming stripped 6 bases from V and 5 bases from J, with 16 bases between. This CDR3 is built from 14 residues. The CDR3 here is CASRYSGTLTEAFF. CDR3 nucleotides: TGTGCCAGCAGGTATTCCGGGACACTTACTGAAGCTTTCTTT.

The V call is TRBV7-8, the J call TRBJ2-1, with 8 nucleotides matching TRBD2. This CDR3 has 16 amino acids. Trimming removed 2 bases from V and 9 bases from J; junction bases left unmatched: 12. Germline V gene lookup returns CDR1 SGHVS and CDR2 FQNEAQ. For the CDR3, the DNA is TGTGCCAGCAGCTTAAACCTAGCGGGTACCCACGGTGAGCAGTTCTTC. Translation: CASSLNLAGTHGEQFF.

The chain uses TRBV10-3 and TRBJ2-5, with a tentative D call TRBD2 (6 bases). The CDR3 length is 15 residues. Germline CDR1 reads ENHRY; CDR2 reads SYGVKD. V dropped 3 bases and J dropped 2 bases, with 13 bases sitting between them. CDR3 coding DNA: TGTGCCATCAGTGACCGGGACTTTGAACAAGAGACCCAGTACTTC. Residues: CAISDRDFEQETQYF.

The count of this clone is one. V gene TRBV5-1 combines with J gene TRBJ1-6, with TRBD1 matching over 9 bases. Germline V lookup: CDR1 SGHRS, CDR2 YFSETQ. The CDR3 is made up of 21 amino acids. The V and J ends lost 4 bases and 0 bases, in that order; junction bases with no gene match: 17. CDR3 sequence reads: CASSPGQGYKARSSYNSPLHF. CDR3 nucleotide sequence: TGCGCCAGCAGCCCAGGACAGGGGTACAAGGCTCGGAGCTCCTATAATTCACCCCTCCACTTT.

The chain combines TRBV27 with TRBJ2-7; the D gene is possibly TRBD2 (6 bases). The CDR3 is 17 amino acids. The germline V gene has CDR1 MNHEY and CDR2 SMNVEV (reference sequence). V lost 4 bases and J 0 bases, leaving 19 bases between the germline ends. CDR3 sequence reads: CASSSTTGRGTSYEQYF. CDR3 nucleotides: TGTGCCAGCAGTTCTACTACCGGGCGGGGCACCTCCTACGAGCAGTACTTC.

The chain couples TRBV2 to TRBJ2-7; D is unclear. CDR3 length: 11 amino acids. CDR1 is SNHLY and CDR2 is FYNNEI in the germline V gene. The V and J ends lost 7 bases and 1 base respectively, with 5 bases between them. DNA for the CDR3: TGTGCCAGCAAAGCTTCCTACGAGCAGTACTTC. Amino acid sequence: CASKASYEQYF.

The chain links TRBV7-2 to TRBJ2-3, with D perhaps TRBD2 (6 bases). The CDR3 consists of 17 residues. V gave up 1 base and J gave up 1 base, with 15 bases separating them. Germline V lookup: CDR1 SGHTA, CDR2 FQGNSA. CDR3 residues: CASSLVALAHGTDTQYF. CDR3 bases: TGTGCCAGCAGCTTAGTCGCTCTAGCGCATGGCACAGATACGCAGTATTTT. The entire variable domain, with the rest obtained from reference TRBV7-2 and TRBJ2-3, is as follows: GAGVSQSPSNKVTEKGKDVELRCDPISGHTALYWYRQSLGQGLEFLIYFQGNSAPDKSGLPSDRFSAERTGGSVSTLTIQRTQQEDSAVYLCASSLVALAHGTDTQYFGPGTRLTVL.

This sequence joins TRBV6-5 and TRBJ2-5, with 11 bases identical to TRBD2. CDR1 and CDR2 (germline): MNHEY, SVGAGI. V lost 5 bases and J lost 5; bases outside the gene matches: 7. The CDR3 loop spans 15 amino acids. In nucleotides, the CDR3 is TGTGCCAGCAGTCTCAGGACTAGCGGGTTGGAGACCCAGTACTTC. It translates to CASSLRTSGLETQYF.

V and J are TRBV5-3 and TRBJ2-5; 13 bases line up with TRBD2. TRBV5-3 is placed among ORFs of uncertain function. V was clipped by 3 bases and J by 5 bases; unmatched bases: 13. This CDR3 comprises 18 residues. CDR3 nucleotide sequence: TGTGCCAGAAGCTCGATTAGCGGACTAGCGGGAGAGGGGGAGACCCAGTACTTC. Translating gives CARSSISGLAGEGETQYF.

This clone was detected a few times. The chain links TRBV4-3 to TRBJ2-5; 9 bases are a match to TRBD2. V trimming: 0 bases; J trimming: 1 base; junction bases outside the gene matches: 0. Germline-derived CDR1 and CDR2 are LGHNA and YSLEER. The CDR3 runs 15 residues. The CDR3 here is CASSQERGGQETQYF. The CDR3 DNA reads TGCGCCAGCAGCCAAGAGCGGGGGGGCCAAGAGACCCAGTACTTC.

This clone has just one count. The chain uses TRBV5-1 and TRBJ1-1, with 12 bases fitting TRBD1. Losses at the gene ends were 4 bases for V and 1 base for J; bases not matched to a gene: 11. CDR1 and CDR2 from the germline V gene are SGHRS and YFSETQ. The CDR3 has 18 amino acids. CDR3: CASSPTGQGARENTEAFF. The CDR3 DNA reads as TGCGCCAGCAGCCCGACGGGACAGGGGGCGAGGGAGAACACTGAAGCTTTCTTT.

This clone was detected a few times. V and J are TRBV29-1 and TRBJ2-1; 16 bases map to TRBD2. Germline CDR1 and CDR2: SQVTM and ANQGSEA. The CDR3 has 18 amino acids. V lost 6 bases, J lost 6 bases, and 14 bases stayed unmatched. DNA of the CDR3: TGCAGCGTAGCCGGGACTAGCGGGAGGGCGGTCCTGGGCAATGAGCAGTTCTTC. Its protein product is CSVAGTSGRAVLGNEQFF.

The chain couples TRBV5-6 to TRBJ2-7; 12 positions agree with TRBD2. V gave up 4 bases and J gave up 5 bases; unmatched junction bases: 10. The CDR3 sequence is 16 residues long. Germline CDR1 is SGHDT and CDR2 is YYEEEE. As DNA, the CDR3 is TGTGCCAGCAGCCTGACTCCTAGCGGGGGGGGCAACGAGCAGTACTTC. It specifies CASSLTPSGGGNEQYF.

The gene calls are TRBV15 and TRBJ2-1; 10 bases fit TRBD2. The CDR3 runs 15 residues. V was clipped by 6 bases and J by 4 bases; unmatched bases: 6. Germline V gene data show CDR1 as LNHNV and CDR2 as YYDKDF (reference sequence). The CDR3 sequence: CATSYIAGGYNEQFF. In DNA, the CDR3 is TGTGCCACCAGTTACATAGCGGGGGGATACAATGAGCAGTTCTTC.